The next 14 T cell receptor beta chains were all read from a single sample in a study of shared clonotypes between healthy human individuals. Profiled with immunoSEQ multiplex PCR; TCRdb holds only in-frame clones, not every one. The table shows about 1.5 million clones, with 95% to 99% occurring only once. What was sequenced was naive CD4+ T cells sorted from blood. Subset denoted: CD45RA+ positively selected. The origin of the receptors is a man aged 25 to 40 in good health.

The chain links TRBV2 to TRBJ2-7, with D perhaps TRBD1 (6 bases). The CDR3 runs 14 residues. The V and J ends lost 3 bases and 9 bases respectively, with 18 bases between them. In germline, CDR1 is SNHLY, CDR2 FYNNEI. CDR3 sequence (DNA): TGTGCCAGCAGTGACACCGGGACAACATATGGGCAGTACTTC. This gives the protein CASSDTGTTYGQYF.

The chain employs TRBV7-2 and TRBJ2-6, with D unclear. The CDR3 covers 16 residues. The germline V gene has CDR1 SGHTA and CDR2 FQGNSA. The ends were cut back, 5 bases at V and 0 bases at J, with 11 bases in the middle. The CDR3 sequence is CASSIATDSGANVLTF. The CDR3 bases are TGTGCCAGCAGCATTGCTACGGACTCTGGGGCCAACGTCCTGACTTTC.

The chain employs TRBV5-1 and TRBJ2-3; D not resolved. From germline, CDR1 is SGHRS and CDR2 YFSETQ. This CDR3 contains 13 residues. V was clipped by 4 bases and J by 6 bases, with 12 bases between them. This CDR3 reads CASSRLLGDTQYF. The CDR3 nucleotides are TGCGCCAGCAGCCGGCTGTTGGGGGATACGCAGTATTTT.

CDR3 DNA: TGTGCCAGCAGCTTACAGGGGGCCCACGAGCAGTACTTC. Residues: CASSLQGAHEQYF. This chain uses TRBV5-4 with TRBJ2-7, with 9 bases matching TRBD1. This CDR3 comprises 13 residues. V dropped 2 bases and J dropped 5; count of bases not matched to a gene: 2. Germline CDR1 reads SGHNT; CDR2 reads YYREEE (reference sequence). Using reference TRBV5-4 and TRBJ2-7 for the parts outside the CDR3, the full variable domain is ETGVTQSPTHLIKTRGQQVTLRCSSQSGHNTVSWYQQALGQGPQFIFQYYREEENGRGNFPPRFSGLQFPNYSSELNVNALELDDSALYLCASSLQGAHEQYFGPGTRLTVT.

The CDR3 spells CSASSTNTIYF. Written as DNA, the CDR3 is TGCAGTGCTAGTTCAACAAACACCATATATTTT. V gene TRBV20-1 combines with J gene TRBJ1-3; D gene uncertain. V was clipped by 3 bases and J by 6 bases, with 6 bases between them. Per germline, CDR1 DFQATT and CDR2 SNEGSKA (reference sequence). This CDR3 spans 11 amino acids.

In DNA, the CDR3 is TGTGCCAGCAGCCCTGAAGCGGTCTCCTCCTACAATGAGCAGTTCTTC. Residues: CASSPEAVSSYNEQFF. This chain links TRBV7-3 with TRBJ2-1; a weak D match, TRBD2 (5 bases). Germline lookup yields CDR1 SGHTA and CDR2 FQGTGA. The CDR3 has 16 amino acids. Between the trimmed V and J ends, which lost 5 bases and 0 bases, there was a span of 14 bases.

The rearrangement links TRBV7-9 to TRBJ2-3; D is undetermined. Trimming cost V 8 bases and J 2 bases, with 5 bases left between them. The CDR3 runs to 11 residues. Germline assignment: CDR1 SEHNR and CDR2 FQNEAQ (reference sequence). CDR3 coding DNA: TGTGCCAGCGGTGACACAGATACGCAGTATTTT. It specifies CASGDTDTQYF.

The gene calls are TRBV6-5 and TRBJ2-1, with D unclear. Germline V gives CDR1 MNHEY, CDR2 SVGAGI. This CDR3 is built from 13 residues. V dropped 2 bases and J dropped 9 bases, with 11 bases sitting between them. The CDR3 loop reads CASSYTAPPEQFF. DNA of the CDR3: TGTGCCAGCAGTTACACCGCACCACCTGAGCAGTTCTTC.

The genes are TRBV5-1 and TRBJ2-7; the D is unclear. Germline values: CDR1 SGHRS, CDR2 YFSETQ. The CDR3 covers 13 residues. V gave up 0 bases and J gave up 6 bases, with 10 bases separating them. The DNA of the CDR3 is TGCGCCAGCAGCTTGGGAGACGTCGGCGAGCAGTACTTC. It specifies CASSLGDVGEQYF.

The CDR3 DNA reads as TGTGCCAGCAGCTTAAAGCAGAGCACAGATACGCAGTATTTT. Translated, it gives CASSLKQSTDTQYF. The gene calls are TRBV7-2 and TRBJ2-3; D ambiguous. The germline V and J ends were trimmed by 2 bases and 0 bases, with 6 bases remaining between them. The CDR3 consists of 14 residues. Germline values: CDR1 SGHTA, CDR2 FQGNSA.

The chain uses TRBV6-6 and TRBJ2-3; D perhaps matches TRBD2 (6 bases). The CDR3 loop spans 16 amino acids. V gave up 4 bases and J gave up 3 bases, with 17 bases separating them. Germline V gives CDR1 MNHNY, CDR2 SVGAGI (reference sequence). CDR3 DNA sequence: TGTGCCAGCAGTTCGGCCGGGGAGGCTGTGACAGATACGCAGTATTTT. It is translated as CASSSAGEAVTDTQYF.

V gene TRBV6-1 combines with J gene TRBJ2-1; TRBD1 matches 7 bases. CDR1 and CDR2 from the germline V gene are MNHNS and SASEGT. J gave up 2 bases and V 2 bases, and 9 bases lay outside the gene matches. The CDR3 consists of 17 residues. CDR3 nucleotide sequence: TGTGCCAGCAGTGAAAGGCCGACAGGGAGCGCCTACAATGAGCAGTTCTTC. Encoded protein: CASSERPTGSAYNEQFF.

The chain couples TRBV5-1 to TRBJ2-1, with TRBD2 matching over 14 bases. Germline CDR1 is SGHRS and CDR2 is YFSETQ. Losses at the gene ends were 3 bases for V and 9 bases for J; bases not matched to a gene: 8. This CDR3 region has 16 residues. This chain's CDR3 is CASSYRLAGGPGEQFF. The CDR3 DNA sequence: TGCGCCAGCAGCTACAGACTAGCGGGAGGGCCCGGTGAGCAGTTCTTC.

This clone occurred once. The chain employs TRBV2 and TRBJ2-3; D gene ambiguous. CDR1 and CDR2 (germline): SNHLY, FYNNEI. The CDR3 length is 17 residues. The V gene lost 2 bases and the J gene lost 0 bases, with 15 bases spanning the gap. The CDR3, as DNA: TGTGCCAGCAGTGAAAGCTCATGGTATCCTAGCACAGATACGCAGTATTTT. This encodes CASSESSWYPSTDTQYF.